The 13 T cell receptor beta chains below come from one sample, sequenced in a study of blood T cell repertoires in COVID-19. TCRdb's table, derived via immunoSEQ multiplex PCR, lists solely in-frame clones and lacks some. Of just under 80,000 clones detected, 80% to 90% appear once; the ten largest clones hold around 40%. The material sequenced was peripheral blood. These receptor sequences come from a human donor in a cohort sampled during active COVID-19.

The chain joins TRBV12-3 or TRBV12-4 to TRBJ1-2, with TRBD1 matching over 8 bases. Germline trimming cut 6 bases from V and 6 bases from J; bases unmatched to any gene: 3. The CDR3 totals 12 residues. CDR3 sequence reads: CASREGQDGYTF. The CDR3 DNA sequence: TGTGCCAGCAGGGAGGGACAGGATGGCTACACCTTC.

The chain uses TRBV9 and TRBJ2-3, with TRBD2 identical over 11 bases. The CDR3 is 17 amino acids. V gave up 0 bases and J gave up 2 bases; unmatched junction bases: 5. Germline V gene data show CDR1 as SGDLS and CDR2 as YYNGEE. In DNA, the CDR3 is TGTGCCAGCAGCGTAGGTAGCGGGGGGGCCACCACAGATACGCAGTATTTT. This codes for CASSVGSGGATTDTQYF.

V is TRBV6-5 and J is TRBJ2-1; 12 nucleotides align to TRBD2. Per germline, CDR1 MNHEY and CDR2 SVGAGI. CDR3 length equals 15 residues. Trimming took 5 bases from V and 5 from J; bases not matched to a gene: 4. The DNA of the CDR3 is TGTGCCAGCAGTCCTAGCGGGGGGGGCAACAATGAGCAGTTCTTC. Protein: CASSPSGGGNNEQFF.

The V and J genes are TRBV7-2 and TRBJ2-3; TRBD2 matches at 9 bases. The CDR3 has 15 amino acids. Germline assignment: CDR1 SGHTA and CDR2 FQGNSA. V dropped 9 bases and J dropped 6; count of bases not matched to a gene: 13. The DNA for the CDR3 is TGTGCCAGTCGTAGGCAGCGGGGGGAGGTCGATACGCAGTATTTT. Protein sequence: CASRRQRGEVDTQYF.

V gene TRBV7-3 combines with J gene TRBJ1-1; the match to TRBD1 covers 7 bases. The CDR3 is 13 residues long. V lost 5 bases and J lost 4; bases outside the gene matches: 4. Germline CDR1 and CDR2: SGHTA and FQGTGA. The DNA for the CDR3 is TGTGCCAGCAGCCTTACAGGGGCCACTGAAGCTTTCTTT. It encodes CASSLTGATEAFF.

This rearrangement joins TRBV9 to TRBJ2-1; tentatively, D is TRBD2 (6 bases). In germline, CDR1 is SGDLS, CDR2 YYNGEE. This CDR3 has 15 residues. The germline V and J ends were trimmed by 0 bases and 4 bases, with 11 bases remaining between them. The CDR3 region has the DNA TGTGCCAGCAGCGTAGGTCTTAGCGGATACAATGAGCAGTTCTTC. Translated, it gives CASSVGLSGYNEQFF.

The V and J genes are TRBV7-3 and TRBJ2-5, with 11 bases lining up with TRBD2. Losses at the gene ends were 5 bases for V and 1 base for J; bases not matched to a gene: 6. The germline V gene encodes CDR1 SGHTA and CDR2 FQGTGA. This CDR3 has 16 amino acids. CDR3 nucleotide sequence: TGTGCCAGCAGCGCCGGGACTAGCGGCCCCCAAGAGACCCAGTACTTC. It encodes CASSAGTSGPQETQYF.

This clone was picked up a small number of times. This chain joins TRBV7-9 and TRBJ2-7; unclear D gene. Germline-derived CDR1 and CDR2 are SEHNR and FQNEAQ (reference sequence). The V and J ends lost 5 bases and 0 bases respectively, with 8 bases between them. The CDR3 spans 13 residues. The DNA for the CDR3 is TGTGCCAGCAGCGACAAAGACTCCTACGAGCAGTACTTC. It translates to CASSDKDSYEQYF.

This clone has only one observation. The chain carries TRBV2 and TRBJ1-5, with D possibly TRBD1 on 5 matching bases. This CDR3 region has 15 residues. CDR1 SNHLY and CDR2 FYNNEI come from the germline V gene. V lost 0 bases and J 9 bases, leaving 15 bases between the germline ends. The CDR3 bases are TGTGCCAGCAGTGAAGCGGAACGGGGGGTGAGGCCCCAGCATTTT. Amino acids: CASSEAERGVRPQHF.

The gene calls are TRBV7-9 and TRBJ1-1; no clear D gene. The germline V gene encodes CDR1 SEHNR and CDR2 FQNEAQ (reference sequence). This CDR3 has 13 amino acids. Between the trimmed V and J ends, which lost 1 base and 4 bases, there was a span of 7 bases. The CDR3 is CASSLVGLTEAFF. The CDR3 coding sequence is TGTGCCAGCAGCTTAGTTGGGCTCACTGAAGCTTTCTTT.

This chain connects TRBV5-6 to TRBJ1-6; perhaps TRBD1 as D (5 bases). The V gene lost 5 bases and the J gene lost 6 bases, with 15 bases spanning the gap. Germline assignment: CDR1 SGHDT and CDR2 YYEEEE. CDR3 length: 15 amino acids. The CDR3 here is CASRPGFSRNSPLHF. The DNA for the CDR3 is TGTGCCAGCAGGCCAGGGTTCTCTCGTAATTCACCCCTCCACTTT.

This chain uses TRBV5-1 with TRBJ2-5; a possible D gene is TRBD1 (6 bases). Germline V gives CDR1 SGHRS, CDR2 YFSETQ. Trimming stripped 0 bases from V and 4 bases from J, with 13 bases between. This CDR3 comprises 15 residues. The CDR3 loop reads CASSLVRGRGETQYF. The CDR3 coding sequence is TGCGCCAGCAGCTTGGTCAGGGGCCGGGGAGAGACCCAGTACTTC. Full variable domain (remainder filled in from reference TRBV5-1 and TRBJ2-5): KAGVTQTPRYLIKTRGQQVTLSCSPISGHRSVSWYQQTPGQGLQFLFEYFSETQRNKGNFPGRFSGRQFSNSRSEMNVSTLELGDSALYLCASSLVRGRGETQYFGPGTRLLVL.

The rearrangement uses TRBV7-2 and TRBJ2-2; maybe TRBD1 (5 bases). CDR3 length equals 15 residues. The ends were cut back, 1 base at V and 5 bases at J, with 11 bases in the middle. The germline gives CDR1 SGHTA, CDR2 FQGNSA. The CDR3: CASSLDGASTGELFF. The CDR3 DNA is TGTGCCAGCAGCTTAGATGGGGCCTCGACCGGGGAGCTGTTTTTT.